These T cell receptor beta chains were read from a single sample in a study of vaccination and CD4 T cells after COVID-19. Their cognate antigens are unknown. MiXCR, run by TCRdb on the PCR reads, gives a single entry per CDR3 protein. The repertoire includes 12,000 or so distinct CDR3 sequences, about 38% of them detected once, and around a quarter sits in the top ten. The specimen was cultured CD4+ T cells from blood. These receptors came from a human donor with COVID-19. Each CDR3 is given without its conserved first and last residue. Clone size is not always given. Where it is, it says once, few, many or a class for expanded clones.

J gene	clone size	V gene	CDR3 protein
TRBJ2-5	-	TRBV6-5	ASSYWQQETQY
TRBJ1-1	-	TRBV7-3	ASSLRPAMNTEAF
TRBJ1-2	-	TRBV5-1	ASSLDTTGGAHGYT
TRBJ1-6	few	TRBV5-1	ASSLAQGRANNSPLH
-	-	TRBV6-1	ASRLRQGSAETQY
TRBJ1-5	-	TRBV20-1	SATTGAGNQPQH
TRBJ2-1	-	TRBV6-2/TRBV6-3	ASSPYGTSGDNEQF
TRBJ2-2	-	TRBV30	AWRYRGGTGELF
TRBJ1-6	few	TRBV6-2/TRBV6-3	ASSYGGQGTSPLH
TRBJ2-1	-	TRBV7-9	ASTQKGTPNEQF
TRBJ2-2	-	TRBV6-2/TRBV6-3	ASSRDRGPITGELF
TRBJ2-3	-	TRBV18	ASSPRLAGHTDTQY
TRBJ2-1	-	TRBV7-2	ASSSGQSSYNEQF